This T cell receptor beta chain was retrieved from a study of blood T cell repertoires in COVID-19. The study drew participants aged about 18 to 89 years from approximately 23 US areas. CDR3 size: 15 residues. The V and J ends lost 4 bases and 7 bases, in that order; junction bases with no gene match: 7. Germline CDR1 SGHVS, CDR2 FQNEAQ. Repertoires were generated with immunoSEQ multiplex PCR, while TCRdb's copy carries only in-frame clones and drops some. This table has about 220,000 clones, around 86% appearing once. The gene calls are TRBV7-8 and TRBJ1-5, with TRBD1 matching 10 bases. This TCR was sampled from a woman between 35 and 50 years old with acute COVID-19. The material sequenced was PBMCs or T cells enriched from blood (not recorded which). CDR3 DNA: TGTGCCAGCAGCTCGTTGGACAGGGGGTCCCAGCCCCAGCATTTT. Protein sequence: CASSSLDRGSQPQHF. Full variable domain (remainder filled in from reference TRBV7-8 and TRBJ1-5): GAGVSQSPRYKVAKRGQDVALRCDPISGHVSLFWYQQALGQGPEFLTYFQNEAQLDKSGLPSDRFFAERPEGSVSTLKIQRTQQEDSAVYLCASSSLDRGSQPQHFGDGTRLSIL.